One TCR beta chain is described in this entry. The count of this clone is one. Its antigen has not been determined. No base quality information exists; no much larger clone differs at one position. Libraries came from the immunoSEQ multiplex PCR assay. The immuneACCESS repertoire file appears here via TCRdb, limited to in-frame rearrangements. These files lack a portion of the clones; in checked studies, under half of the deficit traces to unresolved V genes, and the cause of the others is not known. This sample holds about 33,000 clones; around 80% were observed only once. Clones ranked in the top ten supply roughly 1.3% of the sample. These data belong to a study of T cells in narcolepsy (dated by TCRdb to 2017 to 2018). For the study in its entirety: Patients with narcolepsy type 1 or type 2 (NT1, NT2) were enrolled in the study together with healthy control donors. The study used TCR Vbeta sequencing to track clonotypes in blood and CSF while looking for autoreactive T cells in narcolepsy patients that target self-antigens of hypocretin neurons (hypocretin, TRIB2). Overall results and qualifications from the work: According to the report, autoreactive clonotypes were detected serially in the blood of the same patients and of different patients, but not in healthy controls. In plots comparing CSF and blood CD4+ T cell clonotypes from the same patient, HCRT-specific and TRIB2-specific autoreactive clonotypes were highlighted. Patients and controls had comparable numbers of sequenced blood memory CD4+ clonotypes, averaging about 40,000 and 33,000, respectively. Certain blood memory CD4+ repertoires from patients and controls had no sequences that matched autoreactive T cell clones.

Via the germline V gene, CDR1 is SGHTA and CDR2 FQGTGA. Measured from the cysteine to the phenylalanine, the CDR3 is 14 residues long. Of all the DNA, just the CDR3 is kept, 42 bases in frame from base 1. The germline V end is reduced by 6 bases and the J end by 7 bases; junction bases left unmatched: 10. Memory CD4+ T cells were sorted ex vivo from peripheral blood of narcolepsy patients and healthy controls for TCR Vbeta sequencing. The V and J segments used are TRBV7-3 and TRBJ2-5; 8 of the junction bases match TRBD2. This receptor was obtained from a human donor with narcolepsy. The sequenced sample consisted of CD45RA- memory CD4+ T cells from PBMCs. Interpreted using the paper, the cell subset or site label stands for: memory T cells sorted ex vivo from peripheral blood. The CDR3: CASSSPSGLGTQYF. The bases are TGTGCCAGCAGTTCCCCTAGCGGGTTGGGGACCCAGTACTTC.